These 27 T cell receptor beta chains came from one sample sequenced in a study of blood T cell repertoires in COVID-19. Libraries were prepared by immunoSEQ multiplex PCR; TCRdb keeps only in-frame clonotypes and omits some of them. Among approximately 110,000 clones, approximately 84% were seen once, and the ten largest hold 2.1%. The sequenced sample was peripheral blood. The receptor source for this set is a human donor in a cohort sampled during active COVID-19.

V and J are TRBV6-5 and TRBJ1-5; D gene unclear. Germline V gene sequence: CDR1 MNHEY, CDR2 SVGAGI. Trimming removed 7 bases at V and 3 bases at J, with 16 bases between. The CDR3 covers 15 residues. CDR3 in DNA: TGTGCCAGCATGAGGGTTTATGGTGACAATCAGCCCCAGCATTTT. Translation gives CASMRVYGDNQPQHF.

This clone was detected a few times. The rearrangement links TRBV7-3 to TRBJ2-7, with 10 bases aligning to TRBD2. After removal of 4 bases from V and 5 bases from J, the junction contained 8 bases not matched to a gene. This CDR3 contains 15 residues. Germline V gives CDR1 SGHTA, CDR2 FQGTGA. CDR3 nucleotide sequence: TGTGCCAGCAGCTGCCCGGGACTAGCGCTCCACGAGCAGTACTTC. Translating gives CASSCPGLALHEQYF.

DNA for the CDR3: TGTGCCAGCAGCTTGGACAGGGGTTACGAGCAGTACTTC. The encoded protein is CASSLDRGYEQYF. This sequence joins TRBV5-6 and TRBJ2-7, with 7 bases that match TRBD1. The CDR3 extends over 13 amino acids. Germline values: CDR1 SGHDT, CDR2 YYEEEE. The V segment lost 0 bases and the J segment 4 bases; nucleotides outside the gene matches: 1. Drawing the rest from reference TRBV5-6 and TRBJ2-7, the complete variable domain is DAGVTQSPTHLIKTRGQQVTLRCSPKSGHDTVSWYQQALGQGPQFIFQYYEEEERQRGNFPDRFSGHQFPNYSSELNVNALLLGDSALYLCASSLDRGYEQYFGPGTRLTVT.

The chain joins TRBV4-1 to TRBJ2-5; 8 positions agree with TRBD2. From germline, CDR1 is MGHRA and CDR2 YSYEKL. The CDR3 totals 16 residues. V shed 1 base and J 2 bases; nucleotides not matched to a gene: 6. CDR3 region: CASSQGSTSGQETQYF. The CDR3 DNA sequence: TGCGCCAGCAGCCAAGGCTCAACTAGCGGACAAGAGACCCAGTACTTC.

Only one count was recorded for this clone. The CDR3 reads CASSLDSTNTEAFF. The CDR3 DNA is TGTGCCAGCAGCTTGGATAGTACGAACACTGAAGCTTTCTTT. V gene TRBV5-4 combines with J gene TRBJ1-1; D is unresolved. Germline CDR1 SGHNT, CDR2 YYREEE (reference sequence). The V gene lost 0 bases and the J gene lost 1 base, with 7 bases spanning the gap. The CDR3 totals 14 residues. The full variable domain, its missing parts supplied by reference TRBV5-4 and TRBJ1-1, is ETGVTQSPTHLIKTRGQQVTLRCSSQSGHNTVSWYQQALGQGPQFIFQYYREEENGRGNFPPRFSGLQFPNYSSELNVNALELDDSALYLCASSLDSTNTEAFFGQGTRLTVV.

V usage is TRBV2 and J usage is TRBJ2-7; 7 nucleotides agree with TRBD1. Germline values: CDR1 SNHLY, CDR2 FYNNEI. Trimming cost V 5 bases and J 1 base; bases outside gene matches: 8. This CDR3 comprises 15 residues. The CDR3 here is CASSFDRDGSYEQYF. CDR3 bases: TGTGCCAGCAGTTTCGACAGGGACGGGTCCTACGAGCAGTACTTC.

The chain recombines TRBV7-9 with TRBJ2-1; 9 nucleotides align to TRBD2. This CDR3 region has 17 residues. V shed 4 bases, J shed 4 bases, and the junction held 11 bases outside the gene matches. The V gene's germline CDR1 is SEHNR and CDR2 FQNEAQ (reference sequence). CDR3 amino acids: CASSSDSGGPLYNEQFF. CDR3 in DNA: TGTGCCAGCAGCTCAGATAGCGGGGGCCCTCTATACAATGAGCAGTTCTTC.

The rearrangement links TRBV7-9 to TRBJ1-6; a weak D match, TRBD1 (6 bases). Trimming cost V 7 bases and J 7 bases, with 14 bases left between them. The CDR3 extends over 14 amino acids. CDR1 is SEHNR, CDR2 FQNEAQ, per germline (reference sequence). This chain's CDR3 is CASKPTGPNSPLHF. CDR3 nucleotide sequence: TGTGCCAGCAAACCGACAGGCCCCAATTCACCCCTCCACTTT.

The J gene is TRBJ1-1, the V gene TRBV29-1; D unclear. The CDR3 extends over 13 amino acids. Deletions cut 3 bases from V and 4 bases from J, with 12 bases between. Germline CDR1 and CDR2: SQVTM and ANQGSEA. CDR3 in amino acids: CSVEGREGTEAFF. CDR3 coding DNA: TGCAGCGTTGAGGGGAGGGAAGGCACTGAAGCTTTCTTT.

CDR3 region: CAISGPGDSIEQFF. DNA of the CDR3: TGTGCCATCAGTGGCCCGGGGGATTCCATTGAGCAGTTCTTC. The J gene is TRBJ2-1, the V gene TRBV10-3; the D gene is possibly TRBD2 (6 bases). Trimming shortened V by 4 bases and J by 9 bases, and 16 bases separated the two germline ends. Per the germline V gene, CDR1 is ENHRY and CDR2 is SYGVKD. This CDR3 contains 14 residues.

J is TRBJ2-6 and V is TRBV18; unclear D gene. This CDR3 spans 15 amino acids. From germline, CDR1 is KGHSH and CDR2 LQKENI. V lost 6 bases, J lost 0 bases, and 9 bases lay in between. CDR3 sequence: CASSHDTSGANVLTF. The CDR3 DNA reads TGTGCCAGCTCCCACGACACCTCTGGGGCCAACGTCCTGACTTTC.

The V call is TRBV9, the J call TRBJ2-2; TRBD1 is a possible D gene (5 bases). CDR1 and CDR2 from the germline V gene are SGDLS and YYNGEE. The CDR3 runs to 14 residues. The germline V and J ends were trimmed by 3 bases and 1 base, with 7 bases remaining between them. The CDR3 sequence is CASSGTMNTGELFF. The CDR3 bases are TGTGCCAGCAGCGGGACAATGAACACCGGGGAGCTGTTTTTT.

The genes are TRBV25-1 and TRBJ2-5; D is unresolved. There are 12 residues in the CDR3. CDR1 and CDR2 (germline): MGHDK, SYGVNS. V was trimmed by 3 bases and J by 2 bases, leaving 4 bases between them. The CDR3 DNA is TGTGCCAGCAGTGACTCGCAAGAGACCCAGTACTTC. Translating it yields CASSDSQETQYF. Full variable domain (remainder filled in from reference TRBV25-1 and TRBJ2-5): EADIYQTPRYLVIGTGKKITLECSQTMGHDKMYWYQQDPGMELHLIHYSYGVNSTEKGDLSSESTVSRIRTEHFPLTLESARPSHTSQYLCASSDSQETQYFGPGTRLLVL.

This clone was seen more than once but under ten times. The J gene is TRBJ1-1, the V gene TRBV7-6; 7 bases agree with TRBD1. The CDR3 totals 15 residues. Germline V gives CDR1 SGHVS, CDR2 FNYEAQ. Trimming cost V 1 base and J 4 bases; bases outside gene matches: 6. The CDR3 nucleotides are TGTGCCAGCAGCTTAGAGACAGGGATGATCACTGAAGCTTTCTTT. Its protein product is CASSLETGMITEAFF. Full variable domain (remainder filled in from reference TRBV7-6 and TRBJ1-1): GAGVSQSPRYKVTKRGQDVALRCDPISGHVSLYWYRQALGQGPEFLTYFNYEAQQDKSGLPNDRFSAERPEGSISTLTIQRTEQRDSAMYRCASSLETGMITEAFFGQGTRLTVV.

The V call is TRBV7-2, the J call TRBJ1-2; D possibly corresponds to TRBD1 (5 bases). Germline CDR1 is SGHTA and CDR2 is FQGNSA. The V gene lost 3 bases and the J gene lost 8 bases, with 13 bases spanning the gap. The CDR3 contains 13 residues. CDR3: CASSLGPDGGYTF. CDR3 coding DNA: TGTGCCAGCAGCTTGGGGCCCGATGGGGGCTACACCTTC.

CDR3 loop: CASSPTSRADQPQHF. In DNA, the CDR3 is TGTGCCAGCTCACCTACAAGCAGGGCGGATCAGCCCCAGCATTTT. The chain employs TRBV18 and TRBJ1-5, with D tentatively TRBD1 (5 bases). In germline, CDR1 is KGHSH, CDR2 LQKENI. CDR3 length: 15 amino acids. V was trimmed by 3 bases and J by 5 bases, leaving 14 bases between them. Together with reference TRBV18 and TRBJ1-5, the CDR3 gives the full variable domain: NAGVMQNPRHLVRRRGQEARLRCSPMKGHSHVYWYRQLPEEGLKFMVYLQKENIIDESGMPKERFSAEFPKEGPSILRIQQVVRGDSAAYFCASSPTSRADQPQHFGDGTRLSIL.

The gene calls are TRBV7-9 and TRBJ2-3; 9 nucleotides align to TRBD2. With 3 bases clipped from V and 4 bases from J, the junction kept 8 bases outside the gene matches. From germline, CDR1 is SEHNR and CDR2 FQNEAQ (reference sequence). This CDR3 spans 16 amino acids. The CDR3 bases are TGTGCCAGCAGCTTCAGTGAAATAGCGGGAGCAGATACGCAGTATTTT. It yields the protein CASSFSEIAGADTQYF.

CDR3 nucleotide sequence: TGTGCCAGCAGCGAACTGGGAGGAGATAGCTCCTACGAGCAGTACTTC. It yields the protein CASSELGGDSSYEQYF. This rearrangement joins TRBV6-1 to TRBJ2-7, with D possibly being TRBD2 (6 bases). Germline V lookup: CDR1 MNHNS, CDR2 SASEGT. The CDR3 runs 16 residues. V was cut by 6 bases and J by 0 bases, with 18 bases left in between.

J is TRBJ2-1 and V is TRBV10-1; TRBD2 aligns across 7 bases. V dropped 0 bases and J dropped 5; count of bases not matched to a gene: 1. Germline assignment: CDR1 WNHNN and CDR2 SYGVQD (reference sequence). CDR3 length: 14 amino acids. The CDR3 nucleotides read TGCGCCAGCAGTGAGTCCGGACTAGACAATGAGCAGTTCTTC. It translates to CASSESGLDNEQFF.

This clone showed up just once. The J gene is TRBJ2-4, the V gene TRBV5-4; 7 positions match TRBD1. Germline assignment: CDR1 SGHNT and CDR2 YYREEE (reference sequence). The CDR3 contains 15 residues. V dropped 4 bases and J dropped 1; count of bases not matched to a gene: 5. This CDR3 is CASSPTGDAKNIQYF. CDR3 coding DNA: TGTGCCAGCAGCCCAACAGGGGACGCCAAAAACATTCAGTACTTC. The full variable domain, rest sourced from reference TRBV5-4 and TRBJ2-4, is ETGVTQSPTHLIKTRGQQVTLRCSSQSGHNTVSWYQQALGQGPQFIFQYYREEENGRGNFPPRFSGLQFPNYSSELNVNALELDDSALYLCASSPTGDAKNIQYFGAGTRLSVL.

This chain uses TRBV18 with TRBJ1-6; 10 bases fit TRBD1. The CDR3 consists of 18 residues. CDR1 is KGHSH, CDR2 LQKENI, per germline. Germline trimming cut 4 bases from V and 6 bases from J; bases unmatched to any gene: 12. CDR3 sequence: CASSLLSRDRGSNSPLHF. In DNA, the CDR3 is TGTGCCAGCTCACTCCTCTCACGGGACAGGGGCTCTAATTCACCCCTCCACTTT.

This chain links TRBV19 with TRBJ1-5; perhaps TRBD1 as D (6 bases). The length of the CDR3 is 15 residues. Trimming shortened V by 0 bases and J by 4 bases, and 10 bases separated the two germline ends. Germline V gene sequence: CDR1 LNHDA, CDR2 SQIVND (reference sequence). CDR3 loop: CASSIEQGSNQPQHF. CDR3 nucleotide sequence: TGTGCCAGTAGTATAGAGCAGGGGAGTAATCAGCCCCAGCATTTT. The full variable domain, rest sourced from reference TRBV19 and TRBJ1-5, is DGGITQSPKYLFRKEGQNVTLSCEQNLNHDAMYWYRQDPGQGLRLIYYSQIVNDFQKGDIAEGYSVSREKKESFPLTVTSAQKNPTAFYLCASSIEQGSNQPQHFGDGTRLSIL.

The V call is TRBV19, the J call TRBJ1-6; D is unclear. There are 15 residues in the CDR3. The germline V gene encodes CDR1 LNHDA and CDR2 SQIVND (reference sequence). The germline V and J ends were trimmed by 5 bases and 10 bases, with 18 bases remaining between them. DNA for the CDR3: TGTGCCAGTAGTCGCGGGGTGGTGGTTGACTCACCCCTCCACTTT. Translating it yields CASSRGVVVDSPLHF.

This chain links TRBV5-3 with TRBJ2-7; 12 positions match TRBD1. TRBV5-3 is noted as an ORF with a role that remains uncertain. The CDR3 extends over 15 amino acids. V trimming: 3 bases; J trimming: 6 bases; junction bases outside the gene matches: 7. This CDR3 reads CARSWGTGGLGEQYF. The CDR3 coding sequence is TGTGCCAGAAGCTGGGGGACAGGGGGCTTGGGCGAGCAGTACTTC.

The chain is built from TRBV4-1 and TRBJ1-1; no clear D gene. In germline, CDR1 is MGHRA, CDR2 YSYEKL. Trimming pared 2 bases from V and 5 bases from J, leaving 12 bases between. This CDR3 spans 14 amino acids. CDR3 bases: TGCGCCAGCAGCCAACCCGGGCGAGGGACTGAAGCTTTCTTT. Translation gives CASSQPGRGTEAFF.

V gene TRBV4-2 combines with J gene TRBJ2-1; TRBD2 matches 7 bases. From germline, CDR1 is LGHNA and CDR2 YNFKEQ. Trimming took 0 bases from V and 5 from J; bases not matched to a gene: 4. The CDR3 contains 15 residues. The CDR3 sequence: CASSQDWGGDNEQFF. The CDR3 DNA sequence: TGTGCCAGCAGCCAAGACTGGGGGGGAGACAATGAGCAGTTCTTC.

This chain joins TRBV28 and TRBJ2-5; tentatively, D is TRBD2 (5 bases). The CDR3 is 13 amino acids. Trimming took off 2 bases at V and 6 bases at J, with 10 bases between the two ends. Germline V gene sequence: CDR1 MDHEN, CDR2 SYDVKM. CDR3 residues: CASSLGEWKTQYF. CDR3 nucleotides: TGTGCCAGCAGTTTAGGGGAGTGGAAGACCCAGTACTTC.